This TCR beta chain was observed in a study of response to subunit inactivated influenza vaccine. General study points: After each seasonal influenza vaccination, few new T cells are recruited, the authors suggested.

TCRdb re-called the RT-PCR reads through MiXCR, storing one row per CDR3 protein. The sample yields about 580,000 distinct CDR3 sequences, approximately 14% seen once. Trimming left V 10 bases short and J 2 bases short, with 20 bases between. Per germline, CDR1 SGHVS and CDR2 FQNEAQ. The CDR3 contains 15 residues. As for this clonotype: The antigen remains undetermined.

Sequences were derived from PBMCs from blood, sampled about 13 days after vaccination. The TCR sequence derives from a man aged 45-65 years who received an inactivated influenza vaccine. This chain connects TRBV7-8 to TRBJ2-5; tentatively, D is TRBD2 (6 bases). The CDR3 nucleotides read TGTGCCAATGGCAAGGGCGGGACTCCACAAGAGACCCAGTACTTC. Translating gives CANGKGGTPQETQYF. The full variable domain, in which reference TRBV7-8 and TRBJ2-5 provide the parts outside the CDR3, is GAGVSQSPRYKVAKRGQDVALRCDPISGHVSLFWYQQALGQGPEFLTYFQNEAQLDKSGLPSDRFFAERPEGSVSTLKIQRTQQEDSAVYLCANGKGGTPQETQYFGPGTRLLVL.